The T cell receptor beta chain under discussion was sequenced for a study of shared clonotypes between healthy human individuals. Profiled with immunoSEQ multiplex PCR; TCRdb holds only in-frame clones, not every one. This table holds a few million clones, roughly 93% found once. Concerning this clone: Its target is unknown.

The germline V gene has CDR1 SGHRS and CDR2 YFSETQ. The CDR3 length is 15 residues. V was clipped by 4 bases and J by 4 bases; unmatched bases: 11. CD4+ cells underwent separation, giving CD45RA+ naive and CD45RA-negative memory subsets. Study findings and constraints: Naive subsets tended to show greater estimated richness than memory subsets.

This sequence was found in a man between 18 and 35 years old in good health. Some clones in this sample may be carry-over from other donors' samples. The sequencing sample was made of naive CD4+ T cells from PBMCs. The subset denotes: CD45RA+ positively selected. This chain uses TRBV5-1 with TRBJ2-7; 7 positions match TRBD2. The CDR3 nucleotides are TGCGCCAGCAGCACCTCTAGCGGAGCTCGATACGAGCAGTACTTC. This encodes CASSTSSGARYEQYF.